This T cell receptor (beta chain) derives from a study of blood T cell repertoires in COVID-19. In the study overall: The analysed material was cDNA or gDNA that came from T cells, B-cell-depleted T cells, or PBMCs.

Produced via immunoSEQ multiplex PCR; TCRdb's table is partial and in-frame only. The data hold under 75,000 clones, with roughly 84% observed a single time. The origin of this receptor is a woman in her 70s with acute or convalescent COVID-19. What was sequenced was peripheral blood.

The CDR3 here is CASSEGYEQYF. In DNA, the CDR3 is TGCGCCAGCAGCGAGGGCTACGAGCAGTACTTC. V usage is TRBV5-1 and J usage is TRBJ2-7; tentatively, D is TRBD2 (5 bases). This CDR3 comprises 11 residues. Germline V CDR1 and CDR2: SGHRS, YFSETQ. V lost 4 bases and J lost 3, with 5 bases in between. The variable domain in full, with the rest retrieved from reference TRBV5-1 and TRBJ2-7, is KAGVTQTPRYLIKTRGQQVTLSCSPISGHRSVSWYQQTPGQGLQFLFEYFSETQRNKGNFPGRFSGRQFSNSRSEMNVSTLELGDSALYLCASSEGYEQYFGPGTRLTVT.